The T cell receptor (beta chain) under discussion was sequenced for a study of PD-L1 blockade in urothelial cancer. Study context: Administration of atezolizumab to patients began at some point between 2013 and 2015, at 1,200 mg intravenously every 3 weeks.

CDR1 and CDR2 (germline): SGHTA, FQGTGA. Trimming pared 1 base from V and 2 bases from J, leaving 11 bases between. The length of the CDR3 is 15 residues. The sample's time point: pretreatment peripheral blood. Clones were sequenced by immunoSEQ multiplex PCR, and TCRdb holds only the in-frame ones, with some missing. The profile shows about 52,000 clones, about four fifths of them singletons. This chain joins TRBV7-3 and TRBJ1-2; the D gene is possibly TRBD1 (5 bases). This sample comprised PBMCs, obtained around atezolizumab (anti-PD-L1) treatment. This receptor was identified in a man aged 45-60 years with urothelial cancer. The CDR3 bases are TGTGCCAGCAGCTTAAGTGGGGCAAGCAACTATGGCTACACCTTC. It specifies CASSLSGASNYGYTF.